This T cell receptor (beta chain) appears in the sequencing data of a study of T cells after yellow fever vaccination. Production of TCR cDNA was by 5'RACE template switching, which also added a universal primer site and UMIs. TCRdb fed the 5' RACE reads into MiXCR, producing one record per CDR3 protein. The data contain under 400,000 distinct CDR3 sequences, approximately 10% of them singletons. The study's findings and limits: The secondary response was weaker, and its peak arrived faster, on day 5 versus 15. Some clonotypes were seen in both the CD4 and the CD8 compartments. These made up a small share and likely arose from convergent recombination. A large majority of primary-vaccination clones showed up again after the booster (approximately 95% CD4, roughly 88% CD8).

This clonotype was picked up many times. Its antigen is undetermined. Trimming removed 6 bases from V and 4 bases from J, with 18 bases in between. The CDR3 is 16 residues long. Germline lookup yields CDR1 ENHRY and CDR2 SYGVKD. This sequence was found in a young man who received the YFV17D yellow fever vaccine. The material sequenced was PBMCs, taken on the day of the first yellow fever vaccination. This chain connects TRBV10-3 to TRBJ1-4; D ambiguous. The CDR3 DNA follows: TGTGCCATCAGCGAGGGCGCTTGGACCGGTAATGAAAAACTGTTTTTT. Its protein product is CAISEGAWTGNEKLFF.